The clone carrying this T cell receptor (beta chain) was seen only once. Both 60 Vbeta primers and 13 Jbeta primers went into the PCR. Sequenced by immunoSEQ multiplex PCR; TCRdb stores in-frame clones only, minus some. Of under 250,000 clones detected, 81% appear once; the ten largest clones hold 7% to 9%. V gave up 1 base and J gave up 4 bases; unmatched junction bases: 2. Germline assignment: CDR1 MGHRA and CDR2 YSYEKL. This CDR3 has 15 amino acids. These data belong to a study of cytomegalovirus exposure and HLA in healthy donors. Sequencing was carried out using PBMCs. The clonotype originates from an older woman in good health and CMV-seropositive. J is TRBJ2-5 and V is TRBV4-1, with 11 bases lining up with TRBD2. The CDR3 sequence is CASSQVSGRGETQYF. CDR3 DNA: TGCGCCAGCAGCCAAGTTAGCGGGAGGGGAGAGACCCAGTACTTC.